A single sample is the source of the 32 T cell receptor beta chains below, sequenced in a study of cytomegalovirus exposure and HLA in healthy donors. The PCR contained 60 Vbeta and 13 Jbeta primers. The protocol was immunoSEQ multiplex PCR, while the TCRdb copy is restricted to in-frame clones and leaves out a portion. The data contain over 100,000 clones, 60% to 80% of them singletons. The sequencing sample was made of PBMCs. These TCRs come from a man aged 55 to 70 in good health and CMV-seropositive.

The chain employs TRBV29-1 and TRBJ2-7, with 8 bases matching TRBD1. Germline values: CDR1 SQVTM, CDR2 ANQGSEA. J lost 5 bases, V lost 6 bases, and 6 bases had no gene match. The CDR3 length is 12 residues. CDR3 amino acids: CSVLDRDHEQYF. DNA of the CDR3: TGCAGCGTGTTGGACAGGGACCACGAGCAGTACTTC.

The chain recombines TRBV11-2 with TRBJ1-2; 7 bases agree with TRBD1. Germline lookup yields CDR1 SGHAT and CDR2 FQNNGV. The CDR3 runs 19 residues. Trimming took 4 bases from V and 2 from J; bases not matched to a gene: 19. CDR3 DNA sequence: TGTGCCAGCAGCTCCGCAAGGTGGACAGGTACCCGCTTAAACTATGGCTACACCTTC. This gives the protein CASSSARWTGTRLNYGYTF.

This clone was observed a handful of times. This rearrangement joins TRBV6-4 to TRBJ1-1; D is unresolved. CDR1 and CDR2 from the germline V gene are MRHNA and SNTAGT. Trimming cost V 4 bases and J 2 bases, with 11 bases left between them. The CDR3 spans 14 residues. As DNA, the CDR3 is TGTGCCAGCAGTGTGACTCCTGAAAACACTGAAGCTTTCTTT. Translated, it gives CASSVTPENTEAFF.

The chain couples TRBV2 to TRBJ2-7; D not certain. CDR1 and CDR2 (germline): SNHLY, FYNNEI. V was pared by 6 bases and J by 3 bases, with 6 bases between. The CDR3 covers 11 residues. DNA for the CDR3: TGTGCCAGCAGGGGCTTCTACGAGCAGTACTTC. As protein: CASRGFYEQYF. Combining the CDR3 with reference TRBV2 and TRBJ2-7 gives the whole variable domain EPEVTQTPSHQVTQMGQEVILRCVPISNHLYFYWYRQILGQKVEFLVSFYNNEISEKSEIFDDQFSVERPDGSNFTLKIRSTKLEDSAMYFCASRGFYEQYFGPGTRLTVT.

Written as DNA, the CDR3 is TGTGCCAGCCTAAGGGGCCCTTGGGAAAAACTGTTTTTT. Amino acid sequence: CASLRGPWEKLFF. This chain joins TRBV28 and TRBJ1-4; TRBD1 might be the D (5 bases). The germline V and J ends were trimmed by 8 bases and 8 bases, with 15 bases remaining between them. Germline-derived CDR1 and CDR2 are MDHEN and SYDVKM. The CDR3 is 13 residues long.

The chain uses TRBV7-2 and TRBJ2-7, with D possibly TRBD2 on 5 matching bases. V was pared by 5 bases and J by 5 bases, with 16 bases between. This CDR3 is 14 amino acids long. Germline V gene lookup returns CDR1 SGHTA and CDR2 FQGNSA. CDR3 region: CASSQIGGYHEQYF. The CDR3 bases are TGTGCCAGCAGCCAGATAGGAGGTTACCACGAGCAGTACTTC.

The CDR3 sequence is CASSGKRDEQFF. In nucleotides, the CDR3 is TGTGCCAGTAGTGGCAAGCGGGATGAGCAGTTCTTC. The chain recombines TRBV19 with TRBJ2-1; a weak D match, TRBD2 (6 bases). Trimming cost V 5 bases and J 8 bases, with 10 bases left between them. The CDR3 has 12 amino acids. Germline assignment: CDR1 LNHDA and CDR2 SQIVND (reference sequence).

This chain joins TRBV10-3 and TRBJ2-7, with no clear D. CDR3 length equals 13 residues. Germline V gene data show CDR1 as ENHRY and CDR2 as SYGVKD. The V end was cut by 3 bases, the J end by 1 base, with 7 bases between. The CDR3 DNA reads as TGTGCCATCAGTGATTCTAGTTCCTACGAGCAGTACTTC. It is translated as CAISDSSSYEQYF.

The gene calls are TRBV5-4 and TRBJ2-3; D is undetermined. V lost 0 bases to trimming and J lost 6 bases, with 11 bases between them. The CDR3 has 14 amino acids. The germline V gene encodes CDR1 SGHNT and CDR2 YYREEE (reference sequence). Here the CDR3 DNA reads TGTGCCAGCAGCTTGGGCCAGGCCTCGGATACGCAGTATTTT. Residues: CASSLGQASDTQYF.

V gene TRBV5-4 combines with J gene TRBJ2-2; D is possibly TRBD2 (6 bases). The CDR3 is 17 residues long. Trimming stripped 3 bases from V and 1 base from J, with 16 bases between. CDR1 and CDR2 (germline): SGHNT, YYREEE (reference sequence). The CDR3 DNA sequence: TGTGCCAGCAGCTCGATCGGGGACTGGGGGAACACCGGGGAGCTGTTTTTT. Translating gives CASSSIGDWGNTGELFF.

The genes are TRBV5-1 and TRBJ2-2, with a tentative D call TRBD2 (6 bases). V shed 3 bases and J shed 5 bases, with 11 bases lying between them. Per the germline V gene, CDR1 is SGHRS and CDR2 is YFSETQ. The CDR3 is made up of 14 amino acids. CDR3 sequence (DNA): TGCGCCAGCAGCTGGAGACTAGAGACCGGGGAGCTGTTTTTT. Amino acid sequence: CASSWRLETGELFF.

This clone was counted a single time. The V call is TRBV19, the J call TRBJ1-6; D is uncertain. Germline values: CDR1 LNHDA, CDR2 SQIVND (reference sequence). Between the trimmed V and J ends, which lost 2 bases and 6 bases, there was a span of 11 bases. The CDR3 length is 15 residues. CDR3 amino acids: CASSILGEGNSPLHF. CDR3 coding DNA: TGTGCCAGTAGTATACTCGGGGAAGGTAATTCACCCCTCCACTTT.

The sample holds one count of this clone. The rearrangement uses TRBV19 and TRBJ1-2; 7 bases fit TRBD1. Trimming removed 6 bases from V and 5 bases from J; junction bases left unmatched: 9. CDR3 length equals 14 residues. Per the germline V gene, CDR1 is LNHDA and CDR2 is SQIVND (reference sequence). This CDR3 reads CASSLQGLGYGYTF. CDR3 coding DNA: TGTGCCAGTAGCCTACAGGGGTTAGGATATGGCTACACCTTC.

This sequence joins TRBV2 and TRBJ2-3; D remains unclear. V was pared by 6 bases and J by 4 bases, with 14 bases between. From germline, CDR1 is SNHLY and CDR2 FYNNEI. This CDR3 has 14 amino acids. The CDR3 region is CASSERLVADTQYF. The CDR3 DNA reads TGTGCCAGCAGCGAGCGTCTTGTTGCAGATACGCAGTATTTT.

This clone was seen more than once but under ten times. The J gene is TRBJ1-2, the V gene TRBV5-5; no definite D call. With 0 bases removed from V and 0 bases from J, the gap between germline ends came to 6 bases. The CDR3 covers 14 residues. CDR1 and CDR2 (germline): SGHKS, YYEKEE (reference sequence). The CDR3 protein is CASSLGSTNYGYTF. In DNA, the CDR3 is TGTGCCAGCAGCTTGGGTAGTACTAACTATGGCTACACCTTC.

The rearrangement uses TRBV12-5 and TRBJ1-2; D is possibly TRBD1 (6 bases). Germline V gene sequence: CDR1 LGHNT, CDR2 FRNRAP. Trimming left V 6 bases short and J 3 bases short, with 11 bases between. The CDR3 is 13 amino acids. The CDR3 loop is CASGLQGYYGYTF. In nucleotides, the CDR3 is TGTGCTAGTGGCTTACAGGGCTACTATGGCTACACCTTC.

This clone was observed a few times. The chain carries TRBV13 and TRBJ2-7; TRBD2 matches at 8 bases. The germline CDR1 and CDR2 sequences are PRHDT and FYEKMQ (reference sequence). The CDR3 has 14 residues. J gave up 7 bases and V 7 bases, and 12 bases lay outside the gene matches. Here the CDR3 reads CASIRAGGRQEQYF. The CDR3 DNA is TGTGCCAGCATTCGGGCGGGGGGTAGGCAAGAGCAGTACTTC.

The chain employs TRBV5-1 and TRBJ2-7; 9 positions match TRBD1. Germline lookup yields CDR1 SGHRS and CDR2 YFSETQ. The V segment lost 0 bases and the J segment 3 bases; nucleotides outside the gene matches: 4. This CDR3 is 15 amino acids long. In nucleotides, the CDR3 is TGCGCCAGCAGCTTGGGGACAGGGGACCTCTACGAGCAGTACTTC. It specifies CASSLGTGDLYEQYF.

This chain joins TRBV6-5 and TRBJ1-4; TRBD1 agrees at 8 bases. Germline CDR1 is MNHEY and CDR2 is SVGAGI. This CDR3 is 16 amino acids long. Germline trimming cut 0 bases from V and 6 bases from J; bases unmatched to any gene: 6. The CDR3 reads CASSYSKSTGDEKLFF. The DNA of the CDR3 is TGTGCCAGCAGTTACTCGAAGTCGACAGGGGATGAAAAACTGTTTTTT.

This rearrangement joins TRBV5-1 to TRBJ1-2; tentatively, D is TRBD1 (6 bases). In germline, CDR1 is SGHRS, CDR2 YFSETQ. This CDR3 has 14 residues. Trimming removed 4 bases from V and 0 bases from J, with 10 bases in between. CDR3: CASSKTGTNYGYTF. DNA of the CDR3: TGCGCCAGCAGCAAAACAGGGACTAACTATGGCTACACCTTC.

J is TRBJ2-3 and V is TRBV25-1, with 11 bases aligning to TRBD2. Germline loops: CDR1 MGHDK, CDR2 SYGVNS. V shed 4 bases, J shed 1 base, and the junction held 4 bases outside the gene matches. This CDR3 is built from 16 residues. The CDR3 DNA is TGTGCCAGCAGTGCACTAGCGGGGGCCCGCACAGATACGCAGTATTTT. Translated, it gives CASSALAGARTDTQYF.

The gene calls are TRBV5-6 and TRBJ1-1; the D gene is possibly TRBD1 (5 bases). Germline V gene data show CDR1 as SGHDT and CDR2 as YYEEEE. CDR3 size: 14 residues. Trimming left V 3 bases short and J 1 base short, with 10 bases between. CDR3 protein: CASSWGRGNTEAFF. Here the CDR3 DNA reads TGTGCCAGCAGCTGGGGTAGGGGGAACACTGAAGCTTTCTTT.

V usage is TRBV19 and J usage is TRBJ2-2; 8 positions agree with TRBD1. The germline CDR1 and CDR2 sequences are LNHDA and SQIVND (reference sequence). V lost 6 bases and J lost 0; bases outside the gene matches: 3. The CDR3 covers 15 residues. The CDR3 sequence: CASRHRGTNTGELFF. CDR3 bases: TGTGCCAGTAGGCACAGGGGGACGAACACCGGGGAGCTGTTTTTT. The entire variable domain, with the rest obtained from reference TRBV19 and TRBJ2-2, is as follows: DGGITQSPKYLFRKEGQNVTLSCEQNLNHDAMYWYRQDPGQGLRLIYYSQIVNDFQKGDIAEGYSVSREKKESFPLTVTSAQKNPTAFYLCASRHRGTNTGELFFGEGSRLTVL.

Worth noting for this clone: The same CDR3 also results from other DNA sequences found in this sample. The chain joins TRBV5-1 to TRBJ2-1, with unresolved D. The germline CDR1 and CDR2 sequences are SGHRS and YFSETQ. The CDR3 totals 12 residues. The germline V and J ends were trimmed by 0 bases and 5 bases, with 3 bases remaining between them. Here the CDR3 reads CASSLADNEQFF. Written as DNA, the CDR3 is TGCGCCAGCAGCTTGGCGGACAATGAGCAGTTCTTC.

Concerning this clone: At the DNA level, this CDR3 is encoded by other sequences in the same sample as well. CDR3 sequence reads: CAIPAGGTYEQYF. The CDR3 nucleotides are TGTGCCATCCCGGCAGGGGGGACCTACGAGCAGTACTTC. The V gene is TRBV5-6, the J gene TRBJ2-7, with D possibly TRBD1 on 7 matching bases. This CDR3 has 13 amino acids. The V gene's germline CDR1 is SGHDT and CDR2 YYEEEE. The V end was cut by 9 bases, the J end by 2 bases, with 15 bases between.

The chain has TRBV5-1 and TRBJ2-3; possible D gene TRBD2, 6 bases. V shed 2 bases and J shed 1 base, with 11 bases lying between them. Germline-derived CDR1 and CDR2 are SGHRS and YFSETQ. This CDR3 is built from 15 residues. The CDR3 reads CASSLSSGGTDTQYF. The CDR3 DNA sequence: TGCGCCAGCAGCTTAAGTAGCGGCGGCACAGATACGCAGTATTTT.

The gene calls are TRBV6-1 and TRBJ1-2; 9 bases are a match to TRBD1. The CDR3 loop spans 16 amino acids. V was pared by 4 bases and J by 5 bases, with 11 bases of the junction left unmatched. Germline values: CDR1 MNHNS, CDR2 SASEGT. The CDR3 DNA reads TGTGCCAGCAGTGCCGGAACAGGGGGCATAGGATATGGCTACACCTTC. Translation gives CASSAGTGGIGYGYTF.

This chain links TRBV11-3 with TRBJ2-3; perhaps TRBD1 as D (5 bases). The germline V and J ends were trimmed by 5 bases and 2 bases, with 14 bases remaining between them. This CDR3 is 15 amino acids long. Germline loops: CDR1 SGHNT, CDR2 YENEEA. CDR3 in amino acids: CASSTGKGFTDTQYF. CDR3 coding DNA: TGTGCCAGCAGCACAGGAAAGGGGTTCACAGATACGCAGTATTTT. Full variable domain (remainder filled in from reference TRBV11-3 and TRBJ2-3): EAGVVQSPRYKIIEKKQPVAFWCNPISGHNTLYWYLQNLGQGPELLIRYENEEAVDDSQLPKDRFSAERLKGVDSTLKIQPAELGDSAVYLCASSTGKGFTDTQYFGPGTRLTVL.

Only a few counts were recorded for this clone. This rearrangement joins TRBV2 to TRBJ1-2, with TRBD1 matching 9 bases. Trimming removed 4 bases from V and 4 bases from J; junction bases left unmatched: 7. Per the germline V gene, CDR1 is SNHLY and CDR2 is FYNNEI. This CDR3 contains 15 residues. Here the CDR3 DNA reads TGTGCCAGCAGTGCAGGGACAGGGCCCTTCTATGGCTACACCTTC. Its protein product is CASSAGTGPFYGYTF.

This chain uses TRBV6-5 with TRBJ2-3; 9 bases line up with TRBD2. J lost 2 bases, V lost 6 bases, and 6 bases had no gene match. The CDR3 is 15 amino acids. CDR1 MNHEY and CDR2 SVGAGI come from the germline V gene. CDR3 loop: CASRLAGAITDTQYF. In DNA form, the CDR3 reads TGTGCCAGCAGGTTAGCGGGGGCCATCACAGATACGCAGTATTTT.

This clone was seen a few times. This rearrangement joins TRBV7-2 to TRBJ2-5; 9 nucleotides agree with TRBD2. The CDR3 runs to 15 residues. Germline CDR1 reads SGHTA; CDR2 reads FQGNSA. With 3 bases clipped from V and 9 bases from J, the junction kept 11 bases outside the gene matches. This CDR3 reads CASSFGRERGASQYF. The CDR3 coding sequence is TGTGCCAGCAGCTTTGGGAGAGAGCGGGGGGCTTCCCAGTACTTC. The whole variable domain, filled in from reference TRBV7-2 and TRBJ2-5, reads GAGVSQSPSNKVTEKGKDVELRCDPISGHTALYWYRQSLGQGLEFLIYFQGNSAPDKSGLPSDRFSAERTGGSVSTLTIQRTQQEDSAVYLCASSFGRERGASQYFGPGTRLLVL.

The DNA of the CDR3 is TGTGCCAGCAGTTTCGGACTAAACGGAGAGACCCAGTACTTC. Protein: CASSFGLNGETQYF. The rearrangement uses TRBV27 and TRBJ2-5; possibly TRBD2 for D (6 bases). Germline V gene sequence: CDR1 MNHEY, CDR2 SMNVEV (reference sequence). V was shortened by 3 bases and J by 4 bases, with 12 bases between the two germline ends. The CDR3 has 14 amino acids.